This T cell receptor beta chain appears in the sequencing data of a study of blood T cell repertoires in COVID-19. Across the whole study: Sample material is recorded as cDNA or gDNA derived from T cells, B-cell-depleted T cells, or PBMCs.

The V end lost 4 bases, the J end lost 2 bases, and 7 bases lay between the germline ends. Germline CDR1 and CDR2: KGHSH and LQKENI. The CDR3 runs 13 residues. Generated by immunoSEQ multiplex PCR, the TCRdb table keeps only in-frame clones and is missing some. The data show about 140,000 clones, over 60% seen once. The TCR originated in a middle-aged man with acute or convalescent COVID-19. The sample taken for sequencing was peripheral blood. J is TRBJ2-3 and V is TRBV18; D ambiguous. Here the CDR3 reads CASSLRLTDTQYF. In DNA, the CDR3 is TGTGCCAGCTCACTCCGACTCACAGATACGCAGTATTTT. The full variable domain, completed using reference TRBV18 and TRBJ2-3, is NAGVMQNPRHLVRRRGQEARLRCSPMKGHSHVYWYRQLPEEGLKFMVYLQKENIIDESGMPKERFSAEFPKEGPSILRIQQVVRGDSAAYFCASSLRLTDTQYFGPGTRLTVL.